This TCR beta chain was obtained from a study of Tregs in tolerant kidney transplant recipients. CDR3 length: 16 residues. The V gene's germline CDR1 is SGHRS and CDR2 YFSETQ. Trimming stripped 0 bases from V and 8 bases from J, with 18 bases between. Libraries were prepared by immunoSEQ multiplex PCR; TCRdb keeps only in-frame clonotypes and omits some of them. The data show approximately 69,000 clones, roughly 89% seen once. The receptor was isolated from a human donor who received a combined kidney and bone marrow transplant. The chain recombines TRBV5-1 with TRBJ2-1, with D possibly TRBD1 on 6 matching bases. The material sequenced was CD4+ T cells from blood, taken before the transplant. The CDR3, as DNA: TGCGCCAGCAGCTTGGCCCTCATGGGGGCAGGGGATGAGCAGTTCTTC. This encodes CASSLALMGAGDEQFF. The variable domain in full, with the rest retrieved from reference TRBV5-1 and TRBJ2-1, is KAGVTQTPRYLIKTRGQQVTLSCSPISGHRSVSWYQQTPGQGLQFLFEYFSETQRNKGNFPGRFSGRQFSNSRSEMNVSTLELGDSALYLCASSLALMGAGDEQFFGPGTRLTVL.